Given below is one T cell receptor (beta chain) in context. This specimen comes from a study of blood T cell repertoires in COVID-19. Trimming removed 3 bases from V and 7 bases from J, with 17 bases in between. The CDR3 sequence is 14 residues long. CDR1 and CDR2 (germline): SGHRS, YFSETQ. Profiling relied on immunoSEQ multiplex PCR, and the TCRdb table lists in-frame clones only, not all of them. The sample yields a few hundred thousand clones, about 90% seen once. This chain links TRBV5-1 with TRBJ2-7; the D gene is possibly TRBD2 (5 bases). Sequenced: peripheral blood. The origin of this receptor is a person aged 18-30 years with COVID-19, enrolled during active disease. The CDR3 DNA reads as TGCGCCAGCAGCTCCAGCGGACCCCTAGGGGAGCAGTACTTC. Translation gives CASSSSGPLGEQYF.